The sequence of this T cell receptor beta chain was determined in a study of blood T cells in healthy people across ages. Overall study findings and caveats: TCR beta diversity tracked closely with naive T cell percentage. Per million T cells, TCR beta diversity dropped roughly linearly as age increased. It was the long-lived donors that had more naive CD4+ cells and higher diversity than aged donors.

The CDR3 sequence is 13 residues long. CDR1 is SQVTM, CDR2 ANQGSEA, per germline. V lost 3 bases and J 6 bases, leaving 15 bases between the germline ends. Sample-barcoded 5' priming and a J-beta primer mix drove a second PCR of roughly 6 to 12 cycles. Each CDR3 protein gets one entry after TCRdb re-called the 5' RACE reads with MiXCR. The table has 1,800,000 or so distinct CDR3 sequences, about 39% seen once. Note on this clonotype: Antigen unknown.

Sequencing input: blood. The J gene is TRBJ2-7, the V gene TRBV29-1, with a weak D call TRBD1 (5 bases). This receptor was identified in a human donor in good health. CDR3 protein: CSVDRVGNGEQYF. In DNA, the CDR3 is TGCAGCGTTGACAGGGTTGGCAACGGCGAGCAGTACTTC.